The 17 T cell receptor beta chains listed next were all sequenced from one sample in a study of T cell responses to AZD1222 COVID-19 vaccine. The table came from immunoSEQ multiplex PCR; TCRdb's copy has only in-frame clones and leaves some out. This repertoire shows approximately 150,000 clones, 88% found once; its top ten account for approximately 5.4%. Sequencing used peripheral blood, obtained 28 days after the second dose of the MenACWY control vaccine. These receptors were collected from an adult who received the MenACWY meningococcal vaccine as a control.

This clone was seen only once. The chain employs TRBV9 and TRBJ2-5; 9 bases match TRBD2. Unmatched junction bases numbered 7, after V lost 0 bases and J lost 4 bases. Germline values: CDR1 SGDLS, CDR2 YYNGEE. The CDR3 sequence is 16 residues long. The CDR3 reads CASSVGRAGGGETQYF. The CDR3 nucleotides are TGTGCCAGCAGCGTAGGGCGAGCGGGAGGAGGAGAGACCCAGTACTTC.

This chain joins TRBV9 and TRBJ2-1, with a tentative D call TRBD1 (5 bases). With 4 bases removed from V and 6 bases from J, the gap between germline ends came to 20 bases. CDR1 and CDR2 from the germline V gene are SGDLS and YYNGEE. The CDR3 runs 16 residues. CDR3 region: CASSFSLGVGFNEQFF. The DNA for the CDR3 is TGTGCCAGCAGCTTTTCCCTAGGGGTAGGGTTCAATGAGCAGTTCTTC.

The chain recombines TRBV7-3 with TRBJ2-7; D might be TRBD2 (6 bases). The CDR3 spans 15 residues. Trimming removed 2 bases at V and 0 bases at J, with 11 bases between. Per germline, CDR1 SGHTA and CDR2 FQGTGA. The CDR3 region is CASSLSGGNSYEQYF. DNA of the CDR3: TGTGCCAGCAGCTTATCAGGCGGGAACTCCTACGAGCAGTACTTC.

The chain is built from TRBV4-3 and TRBJ1-1; 7 nucleotides match TRBD1. The CDR3 extends over 15 amino acids. Losses at the gene ends were 1 base for V and 1 base for J; bases not matched to a gene: 3. Germline V lookup: CDR1 LGHNA, CDR2 YSLEER. CDR3 residues: CASSQVQGENTEAFF. CDR3 bases: TGCGCCAGCAGCCAAGTTCAGGGGGAGAACACTGAAGCTTTCTTT.

The chain couples TRBV9 to TRBJ1-1, with D possibly being TRBD1 (6 bases). The CDR3 covers 16 residues. Germline lookup yields CDR1 SGDLS and CDR2 YYNGEE. Deletions cut 4 bases from V and 4 bases from J, with 20 bases between. CDR3 region: CASSRSTGKERTEAFF. The CDR3 DNA reads TGTGCCAGCAGCCGTTCCACAGGGAAGGAGCGCACTGAAGCTTTCTTT. Full variable domain (remainder filled in from reference TRBV9 and TRBJ1-1): DSGVTQTPKHLITATGQRVTLRCSPRSGDLSVYWYQQSLDQGLQFLIQYYNGEERAKGNILERFSAQQFPDLHSELNLSSLELGDSALYFCASSRSTGKERTEAFFGQGTRLTVV.

V gene TRBV5-8 combines with J gene TRBJ1-4, with 8 bases matching TRBD1. There are 15 residues in the CDR3. Germline V gene data show CDR1 as SGHTS and CDR2 as YDEGEE. Trimming took 5 bases from V and 6 from J; bases not matched to a gene: 9. The CDR3 DNA sequence: TGTGCCAGCAGTCATTATACAGGGGGGGATGAAAAACTGTTTTTT. Protein product: CASSHYTGGDEKLFF.

This clone was observed a few times. The J gene is TRBJ1-2, the V gene TRBV4-3; possible D gene TRBD1, 5 bases. Germline CDR1 and CDR2: LGHNA and YSLEER. Trimming cost V 0 bases and J 4 bases, with 12 bases left between them. The CDR3 contains 15 residues. The CDR3 is CASSQDPQGGYGYTF. The CDR3 nucleotides are TGCGCCAGCAGCCAAGATCCCCAGGGAGGCTATGGCTACACCTTC.

The rearrangement links TRBV18 to TRBJ2-6; D ambiguous. The CDR3 sequence is 17 residues long. The V gene lost 3 bases and the J gene lost 2 bases, with 14 bases spanning the gap. The germline V gene has CDR1 KGHSH and CDR2 LQKENI. DNA for the CDR3: TGTGCCAGCTCACCTCTTCCTTCCACTGCTGGGGCCAACGTCCTGACTTTC. Amino acids: CASSPLPSTAGANVLTF.

This chain links TRBV6-1 with TRBJ1-6, with D maybe TRBD1 (5 bases). This CDR3 spans 12 amino acids. CDR1 is MNHNS and CDR2 is SASEGT in the germline V gene. V dropped 1 base and J dropped 10 bases, with 5 bases sitting between them. CDR3 bases: TGTGCCAGCAGTGAAGGGGGGTCACCCCTCCACTTT. Amino acids: CASSEGGSPLHF.

This clone appeared a single time. The genes are TRBV5-1 and TRBJ2-2; TRBD2 might be the D (6 bases). Germline V gene lookup returns CDR1 SGHRS and CDR2 YFSETQ. The CDR3 loop spans 16 amino acids. Trimming removed 0 bases at V and 0 bases at J, with 9 bases between. CDR3 protein: CASSLGAGPNTGELFF. CDR3 nucleotides: TGCGCCAGCAGCTTGGGGGCGGGGCCGAACACCGGGGAGCTGTTTTTT.

V is TRBV18 and J is TRBJ2-3; 9 positions match TRBD2. V shed 3 bases, J shed 5 bases, and the junction held 6 bases outside the gene matches. The CDR3 extends over 15 amino acids. Looked up from germline, CDR1 is KGHSH and CDR2 is LQKENI. As DNA, the CDR3 is TGTGCCAGCTCACCGTCCCTAGCGGGAAGAGATACGCAGTATTTT. Protein product: CASSPSLAGRDTQYF.

This chain links TRBV4-3 with TRBJ1-2, with D uncertain. The CDR3 length is 15 residues. Germline assignment: CDR1 LGHNA and CDR2 YSLEER. The ends were cut back, 0 bases at V and 8 bases at J, with 16 bases in the middle. The CDR3: CASSQDVGRVGGYTF. The CDR3 coding sequence is TGCGCCAGCAGCCAAGATGTTGGTCGGGTAGGCGGCTACACCTTC.

In DNA form, the CDR3 reads TGTGCCAGCAGCTCAACGCCGGACAGGGAGTATGGCTACACCTTC. It codes for CASSSTPDREYGYTF. V and J are TRBV7-3 and TRBJ1-2; 8 nucleotides match TRBD1. V lost 4 bases and J lost 5; bases outside the gene matches: 9. CDR1 SGHTA and CDR2 FQGTGA come from the germline V gene. CDR3 length: 15 amino acids.

V gene TRBV7-3 combines with J gene TRBJ2-2; 8 bases agree with TRBD2. V lost 1 base to trimming and J lost 3 bases; unmatched junction nucleotides: 4. The CDR3 covers 16 residues. Germline V gives CDR1 SGHTA, CDR2 FQGTGA. This chain's CDR3 is CASSLIAGWDTGELFF. CDR3 coding DNA: TGTGCCAGCAGCTTAATAGCGGGATGGGACACCGGGGAGCTGTTTTTT. Filled out from reference TRBV7-3 and TRBJ2-2, the complete variable domain reads GAGVSQTPSNKVTEKGKYVELRCDPISGHTALYWYRQSLGQGPEFLIYFQGTGAADDSGLPNDRFFAVRPEGSVSTLKIQRTERGDSAVYLCASSLIAGWDTGELFFGEGSRLTVL.

This clone showed up just once. The chain carries TRBV25-1 and TRBJ1-2; the D is unclear. CDR3 length: 13 residues. With 8 bases removed from V and 4 bases from J, the gap between germline ends came to 14 bases. Germline V gene lookup returns CDR1 MGHDK and CDR2 SYGVNS. The CDR3 DNA reads TGTGCCAGCGAGACGGGAGGCGGCTATGGCTACACCTTC. Translating gives CASETGGGYGYTF.

The J gene is TRBJ2-5, the V gene TRBV6-2 or TRBV6-3, with D perhaps being TRBD1 or TRBD2 (5 bases each). Germline V CDR1 and CDR2: MNHEY, SVGEGT. The CDR3 sequence is 16 residues long. V lost 2 bases to trimming and J lost 2 bases, with 15 bases between them. The CDR3, as DNA: TGTGCCAGCAGTTACCCGGGGACGATATCACAAGAGACCCAGTACTTC. It yields the protein CASSYPGTISQETQYF.

The V call is TRBV5-5, the J call TRBJ1-2; no clear D. Trimming removed 6 bases at V and 0 bases at J, with 12 bases between. Germline CDR1 reads SGHKS; CDR2 reads YYEKEE (reference sequence). The CDR3 is 14 residues long. Here the CDR3 reads CASTRSRANYGYTF. The CDR3 DNA sequence: TGTGCCAGCACCCGTAGTCGGGCTAACTATGGCTACACCTTC.